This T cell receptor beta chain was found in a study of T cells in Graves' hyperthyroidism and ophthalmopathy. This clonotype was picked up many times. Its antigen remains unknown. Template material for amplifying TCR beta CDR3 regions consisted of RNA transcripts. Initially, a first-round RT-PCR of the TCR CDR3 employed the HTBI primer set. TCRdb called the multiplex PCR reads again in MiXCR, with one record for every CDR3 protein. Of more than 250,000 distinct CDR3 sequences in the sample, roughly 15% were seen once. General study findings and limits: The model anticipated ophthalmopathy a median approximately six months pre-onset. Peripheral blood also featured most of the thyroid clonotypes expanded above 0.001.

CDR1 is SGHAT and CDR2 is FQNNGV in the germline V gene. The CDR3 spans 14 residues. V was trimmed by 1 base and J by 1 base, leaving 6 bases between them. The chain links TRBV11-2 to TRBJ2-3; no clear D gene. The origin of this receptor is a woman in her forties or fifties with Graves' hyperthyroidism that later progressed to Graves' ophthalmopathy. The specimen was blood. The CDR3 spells CASSLAWGTDTQYF. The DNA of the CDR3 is TGTGCCAGCAGCTTAGCCTGGGGCACAGATACGCAGTATTTT.